This T cell receptor beta chain was captured by sequencing in a study of cytomegalovirus exposure and HLA in healthy donors. PCR amplification relied on 60 Vbeta primers (plus 13 Jbeta primers). The protocol was immunoSEQ multiplex PCR, while the TCRdb copy is restricted to in-frame clones and leaves out a portion. Of about 120,000 clones listed, about three quarters are singletons. Germline CDR1 and CDR2: MDHEN and SYDVKM. V dropped 6 bases and J dropped 4 bases, with 19 bases sitting between them. CDR3 length: 16 residues. This TCR came from a woman in her 30s in good health and CMV-seropositive. Sequenced: PBMCs. The rearrangement links TRBV28 to TRBJ2-1, with a weak D call TRBD2 (7 bases). CDR3 in DNA: TGTGCCAGCAGCAATGCTAGGGGGGGGGAATACAATGAGCAGTTCTTC. Its protein product is CASSNARGGEYNEQFF.